One and the same sample provided the 12 T cell receptor beta chains below, sequenced in a study of blood T cells in healthy people across ages. Next came a second PCR, run for about 7 to 12 cycles, which used a sample-barcoded 5' primer along with a J-beta primer mix. A single record per CDR3 protein comes from TCRdb applying MiXCR to the 5' RACE reads. The profile shows fewer than 2,000,000 distinct CDR3 sequences, about 31% of them singletons. Material for sequencing was blood. Receptors were obtained from a woman between 25 and 40 years old in good health.

This clonotype showed up just a few times. As DNA, the CDR3 is TGCGCCAGCAGCCCCCCCCTCAGGACACATTACTACACCTTC. This sequence encodes CASSPPLRTHYYTF. The V gene is TRBV4-1, the J gene TRBJ1-2; the D gene is possibly TRBD1 (5 bases). CDR1 and CDR2 (germline): MGHRA, YSYEKL. Trimming removed 4 bases at V and 10 bases at J, with 19 bases between. The CDR3 contains 14 residues.

The chain links TRBV5-6 to TRBJ2-3; TRBD2 matches at 8 bases. Germline values: CDR1 SGHDT, CDR2 YYEEEE. The V segment lost 7 bases and the J segment 4 bases; nucleotides outside the gene matches: 8. The CDR3 is made up of 14 amino acids. The CDR3: CASRPGGGADTQYF. The CDR3 DNA reads as TGTGCCAGCCGCCCCGGGGGGGGAGCAGATACGCAGTATTTT.

The V gene is TRBV6-6, the J gene TRBJ2-5; TRBD2 matches at 11 bases. Losses at the gene ends were 2 bases for V and 5 bases for J; bases not matched to a gene: 10. Germline V lookup: CDR1 MNHNY, CDR2 SVGAGI (reference sequence). This CDR3 comprises 17 residues. The CDR3 region is CASSYPDSGGAKETQYF. DNA for the CDR3: TGTGCCAGCAGTTACCCAGATAGCGGGGGGGCGAAGGAGACCCAGTACTTC.

The chain combines TRBV7-9 with TRBJ2-7, with 14 positions matching TRBD2. In germline, CDR1 is SEHNR, CDR2 FQNEAQ (reference sequence). This CDR3 comprises 17 residues. Losses at the gene ends were 5 bases for V and 1 base for J; bases not matched to a gene: 7. The CDR3: CASSPGTSGGPSYEQYF. DNA for the CDR3: TGTGCCAGCAGCCCCGGGACTAGCGGGGGACCTTCCTACGAGCAGTACTTC.

The chain combines TRBV12-3 or TRBV12-4 with TRBJ2-3, with D possibly being TRBD2 (5 bases). The CDR3 extends over 15 amino acids. The V end was cut by 1 base, the J end by 4 bases, with 12 bases between. CDR3 sequence (DNA): TGTGCCAGCAGTTTAGGGGGAGTCCCCCCAGATACGCAGTATTTT. Translated, it gives CASSLGGVPPDTQYF.

This clonotype was seen repeatedly, ten times or more. The genes are TRBV27 and TRBJ2-7; D is uncertain. CDR3 size: 14 residues. The germline V gene has CDR1 MNHEY and CDR2 SMNVEV (reference sequence). With 6 bases removed from V and 2 bases from J, the gap between germline ends came to 14 bases. CDR3 region: CASSPIHRTYEQYF. The CDR3 bases are TGTGCCAGCAGCCCCATTCATAGGACCTACGAGCAGTACTTC.

The genes are TRBV7-2 and TRBJ1-1, with D uncertain. The CDR3 has 15 residues. The V end lost 5 bases, the J end lost 0 bases, and 13 bases lay between the germline ends. Germline assignment: CDR1 SGHTA and CDR2 FQGNSA. CDR3 amino acids: CASSLRGQMNTEAFF. The CDR3 nucleotides are TGTGCCAGCAGCCTACGGGGTCAGATGAACACTGAAGCTTTCTTT. Variable domain in full (rest from reference TRBV7-2 and TRBJ1-1): GAGVSQSPSNKVTEKGKDVELRCDPISGHTALYWYRQSLGQGLEFLIYFQGNSAPDKSGLPSDRFSAERTGGSVSTLTIQRTQQEDSAVYLCASSLRGQMNTEAFFGQGTRLTVV.

This sequence joins TRBV18 and TRBJ1-1; D gene unclear. V was cut by 7 bases and J by 1 base, with 13 bases left in between. The CDR3 extends over 14 amino acids. Germline V gives CDR1 KGHSH, CDR2 LQKENI. CDR3 protein: CASFSPTRNTEAFF. In DNA form, the CDR3 reads TGTGCCAGCTTCTCCCCAACACGGAACACTGAAGCTTTCTTT.

This clonotype was counted a few times. The chain has TRBV4-2 and TRBJ2-3; 12 nucleotides agree with TRBD2. The V gene end was trimmed by 2 bases and the J gene end by 4 bases; junction bases not matched to a gene: 4. This CDR3 is built from 16 residues. Germline lookup yields CDR1 LGHNA and CDR2 YNFKEQ. CDR3 in DNA: TGTGCCAGCAGCCAAAAGACTAGCGGGGGTTCAGATACGCAGTATTTT. Its translation: CASSQKTSGGSDTQYF.

This clonotype was found a few times. This chain connects TRBV20-1 to TRBJ2-4, with a weak D call TRBD2 (5 bases). Per the germline V gene, CDR1 is DFQATT and CDR2 is SNEGSKA (reference sequence). V gave up 5 bases and J gave up 0 bases, with 14 bases separating them. The CDR3 spans 15 residues. The CDR3 sequence is CSALPGTLAKNIQYF. In DNA form, the CDR3 reads TGCAGTGCTCTTCCGGGAACCTTAGCCAAAAACATTCAGTACTTC.

There are a few counts of this clonotype. The rearrangement uses TRBV5-1 and TRBJ2-3, with D perhaps matching TRBD2 (6 bases). Looked up from germline, CDR1 is SGHRS and CDR2 is YFSETQ. V was cut by 0 bases and J by 2 bases, with 7 bases left in between. The CDR3 is 14 residues long. In DNA, the CDR3 is TGCGCCAGCAGCTTGGCTAGCGACACAGATACGCAGTATTTT. Protein sequence: CASSLASDTDTQYF.

The chain carries TRBV14 and TRBJ2-6, with a tentative D call TRBD1 (5 bases). Trimming removed 1 base at V and 4 bases at J, with 17 bases between. The CDR3 contains 18 residues. Germline CDR1 is SGHDN and CDR2 is FVKESK. The CDR3 DNA is TGTGCCAGCAGCCAAGGGGCTGGTGGGGCATCGGGGGCCAACGTCCTGACTTTC. Encoded protein: CASSQGAGGASGANVLTF.